This T cell receptor (beta chain) was retrieved from a study of beta chain features in type 1 diabetes. Sorting of CD4+ naive, central memory, regulatory and stem cell-like memory cells was performed via CD45RO/CCR7/CD25/CD127/CD95/CD27. Study conclusions and caveats: Over-representation of high TCR-expressing cells was a possible consequence of cDNA sequencing. Among type 1 diabetes patients, VDJ junctions had fewer insertions and more deletions.

With respect to this clone: Its antigen is unidentified.

V gave up 8 bases and J gave up 7 bases; unmatched junction bases: 9. Germline-derived CDR1 and CDR2 are LNHDA and SQIVND (reference sequence). CDR3 size: 14 residues. Reverse transcribing all isolated RNA meant expressed TCRB transcripts were sequenced. Sequencing was performed with immunoSEQ multiplex PCR; in TCRdb, only in-frame clones are kept and a portion is missing. The sample lists about 330,000 clones, roughly 9.6% occurring once. This chain connects TRBV19 to TRBJ2-2; 8 bases align to TRBD2. The sample was naive CD4+ T cells from blood. The origin of this receptor is a woman under 40 in good health. The CDR3 is CASGLAGVYGELFF. CDR3 nucleotide sequence: TGTGCCAGTGGCCTAGCGGGTGTCTACGGGGAGCTGTTTTTT.